The entry that follows covers one TCR beta chain sequence. Its antigen is currently unknown. Selected positively for CCR7 and CD45RO-negative, naive CD8 cells excluded terminally differentiated effector memory CD45RA+ cells. Donors included only healthy HIV-negative adults lacking recent acute infections or vaccinations. Using immunoSEQ multiplex PCR, the repertoire was profiled, and TCRdb retains in-frame clones only, with some absent. The sample lists about 2.1 million clones, approximately 92% seen once, with less than 2% in the top ten. The data stem from a study of shared clonotypes between healthy human individuals. The study's findings and limits: Sequencing depth was expected to affect clonotype sharing among donors. It was only blood that was sampled, and tissue repertoires likely differ. Naive subsets tended to show greater estimated richness than memory subsets.

Sample: naive CD8+ T cells from PBMCs. This TCR derives from a man between 18 and 29 years old in good health. Some clones in this sample may be carry-over from other donors' samples.

The CDR3 sequence: CASSGARQGMDEQFF. CDR3 nucleotides: TGTGCCAGCAGCGGGGCGAGACAGGGCATGGATGAGCAGTTCTTC. The chain uses TRBV5-4 and TRBJ2-1; TRBD1 agrees at 7 bases. CDR1 and CDR2 (germline): SGHNT, YYREEE (reference sequence). Trimming removed 4 bases from V and 8 bases from J; junction bases left unmatched: 12. The CDR3 loop spans 15 amino acids.